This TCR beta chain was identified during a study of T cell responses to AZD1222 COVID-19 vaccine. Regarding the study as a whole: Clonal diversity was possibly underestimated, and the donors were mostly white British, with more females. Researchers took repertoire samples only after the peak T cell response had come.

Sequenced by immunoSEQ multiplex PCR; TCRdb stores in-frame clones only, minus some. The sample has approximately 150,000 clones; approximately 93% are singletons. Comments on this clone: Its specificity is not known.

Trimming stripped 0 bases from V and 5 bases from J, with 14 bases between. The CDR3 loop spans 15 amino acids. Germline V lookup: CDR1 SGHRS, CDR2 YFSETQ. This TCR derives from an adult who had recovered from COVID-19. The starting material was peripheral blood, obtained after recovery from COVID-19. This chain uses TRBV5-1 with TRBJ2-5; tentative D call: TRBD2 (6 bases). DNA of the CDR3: TGCGCCAGCAGCTTGGAGGCGGGATTCGGTGAGACCCAGTACTTC. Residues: CASSLEAGFGETQYF.